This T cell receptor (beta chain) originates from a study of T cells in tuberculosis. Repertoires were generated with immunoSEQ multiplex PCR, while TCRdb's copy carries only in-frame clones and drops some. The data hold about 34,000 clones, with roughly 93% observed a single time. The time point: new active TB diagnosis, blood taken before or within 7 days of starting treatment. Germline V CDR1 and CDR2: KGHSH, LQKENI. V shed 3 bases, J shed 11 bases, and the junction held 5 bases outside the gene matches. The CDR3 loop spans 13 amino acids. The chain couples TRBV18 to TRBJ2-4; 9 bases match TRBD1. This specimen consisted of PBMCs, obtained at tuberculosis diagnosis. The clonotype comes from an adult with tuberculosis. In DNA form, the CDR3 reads TGTGCCAGCTCACCCGGGACAGGGATTTTTCAGTACTTC. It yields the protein CASSPGTGIFQYF.